Detailed here is one T cell receptor (beta chain). This specimen belongs to a study of blood T cell repertoires in COVID-19. About the study: Samples came from the United States, Italy and Spain, spanning acute and convalescent COVID-19. The analysed material was cDNA or gDNA that came from T cells, B-cell-depleted T cells, or PBMCs.

Study processing details: Researchers report that nucleated cell counts were estimated from reference gene primer amplification. This table comes from immunoSEQ multiplex PCR, and its TCRdb copy is limited to in-frame clones, with some not included. The D gene and trimming were derived from the DNA, and the V and J assignments and clone size from that table. Of 410,000 or so clones listed, approximately 90% are singletons. Trimming took 1 base from V and 3 from J; bases not matched to a gene: 5. Germline assignment: CDR1 LGHDT and CDR2 YNNKEL (reference sequence). The CDR3 totals 16 residues. This chain connects TRBV3-1 (or the pseudogene TRBV3-2) to TRBJ2-7, with TRBD2 matching over 11 bases. Sample: peripheral blood. This clonotype originated in a woman younger than 45 with active or convalescent COVID-19. CDR3 region: CASSQVTSGTFYEQYF. CDR3 nucleotides: TGTGCCAGCAGCCAAGTGACTAGCGGGACTTTCTACGAGCAGTACTTC.